This is a list of T cell receptor beta chains from one sample in a study of shared clonotypes between healthy human individuals. The data were produced by immunoSEQ multiplex PCR, yet TCRdb's version contains in-frame clones alone and is incomplete. There are 2 million to 2.5 million clones in the sample; under 95% occur only once, and 0.3% to 0.4% lies in the top ten. The sample comprised naive CD4+ T cells from PBMCs. These receptors all stem from a young man in good health. Some clones in this sample may be carry-over from other donors' samples. Each CDR3 is given with its conserved first and last residue. D genes are given only for firm matches. Expanded clones are given a class, and other clones once, few, many or no size at all.

- TRBJ2-5 TRBV5-4 TRBD1 TGTGCCAGCAGCCCAGACAGGGGGGTACAGACCCAGTACTTC CASSPDRGVQTQYF
- TRBJ2-7 TRBV28 - TGTGCCAGCAGTTTAGTGCCGACTAGGACGCCCTCCTACGAGCAGTACTTC CASSLVPTRTPSYEQYF
- TRBJ2-7 TRBV5-4 TRBD1 TGTGCCAGCAGCTCCCTCCGGGACAGGGGTTCGAAGTGGCAGTACTTC CASSSLRDRGSKWQYF
- TRBJ1-5 TRBV29-1 TRBD1 TGCAGCGTTGAGGGACAGGGGGCGGTTCAGCCCCAGCATTTT CSVEGQGAVQPQHF
- TRBJ1-3 TRBV6-5 TRBD1 TGTGCCAGCAGTTACATGACAGGGGTTGGAAACACCATATATTTT CASSYMTGVGNTIYF
- TRBJ1-2 TRBV5-1 TRBD1 TGCGCCAGCAGCTTGGATACAGGGGCCCCCGGCTACACCTTC CASSLDTGAPGYTF
- TRBJ2-7 TRBV5-4 TRBD2 TGTGCCAGCAGCCAGAAGCGGGAGTTGGGCGAGCAGTACTTC CASSQKRELGEQYF
- TRBJ2-7 TRBV28 TRBD1 TGTGCCAGCAGAGTAGGGGGCGTGGACGAGCAGTACTTC CASRVGGVDEQYF
- TRBJ2-1 TRBV6-6 TRBD2 TGTGCCAGCAGTCGGACTAGCGGGAGTATCAATGAGCAGTTCTTC CASSRTSGSINEQFF
- TRBJ2-5 TRBV5-1 - TGCGCCAGCAGCTTGGGGGGTAGCGGCCAAGAGACCCAGTACTTC CASSLGGSGQETQYF
- TRBJ2-5 TRBV21-1 - TGTGCCAGCAGCAAACGGCCCTCTCCGGGACAGCAAGAGACCCAGTACTTC CASSKRPSPGQQETQYF
- TRBJ2-5 TRBV29-1 - TGCAGCGTTGTAGGCGGGGAGTTACAAGAGACCCAGTACTTC CSVVGGELQETQYF
- TRBJ1-1 TRBV5-1 - TGCGCCAGCAGCCGACCACTAGGGAACACTGAAGCTTTCTTT CASSRPLGNTEAFF
- TRBJ2-2 TRBV6-1 TRBD1 TGTGCCAGCAGTGGGGGACAGGTTACCGGGGAGCTGTTTTTT CASSGGQVTGELFF
- TRBJ2-1 TRBV5-1 - TGCGCCAGCAGCTTGGTGGTAGGACCTTACAATGAGCAGTTCTTC CASSLVVGPYNEQFF
once TRBJ2-7 TRBV14 TRBD1 TGTGCCAGCAGCCCCGGACAGGGGGCTCCCTACGAGCAGTACTTC CASSPGQGAPYEQYF
once TRBJ2-1 TRBV5-1 - TGCGCCAGCAGCTTGAGGGTGCAGAGCTCCTACAATGAGCAGTTCTTC CASSLRVQSSYNEQFF
- TRBJ2-7 TRBV5-4 - TGTGCCTGCGGCGGGACCCCTTACGAGCAGTACTTC CACGGTPYEQYF
- TRBJ1-1 TRBV5-5 - TGTGCCAGCACCCTGAACACTGAAGCTTTCTTT CASTLNTEAFF
- TRBJ2-3 TRBV5-1 - TGCGCCAGCAGCTTGGGGGCCTCCTATGGAGATACGCAGTATTTT CASSLGASYGDTQYF